This T cell receptor (beta chain) was identified in a study of T cells after yellow fever vaccination. Study-wide context: With SMART-Seq v4 Ultra Low Input, the fractions containing low cell numbers were prepared.

One entry per CDR3 protein, called by TCRdb with MiXCR from the 5' RACE reads. Here the sample spans 300,000 or so distinct CDR3 sequences, around 6.8% being singletons. This clonotype was seen a few times. There are 16 residues in the CDR3. Losses at the gene ends were 2 bases for V and 5 bases for J; bases not matched to a gene: 10. Germline V gene lookup returns CDR1 SGHRS and CDR2 YFSETQ. The sequence came from a man between 18 and 35 years old who received the YFV17D yellow fever vaccine. Sequenced here: PBMCs, sampled around 45 days after the first yellow fever vaccination. The rearrangement uses TRBV5-1 and TRBJ2-1; 7 bases are shared with TRBD2. The CDR3, as DNA: TGCGCCAGCAGCTTCCGTCCCGGGGGGTTAAACAATGAGCAGTTCTTC. It encodes CASSFRPGGLNNEQFF.